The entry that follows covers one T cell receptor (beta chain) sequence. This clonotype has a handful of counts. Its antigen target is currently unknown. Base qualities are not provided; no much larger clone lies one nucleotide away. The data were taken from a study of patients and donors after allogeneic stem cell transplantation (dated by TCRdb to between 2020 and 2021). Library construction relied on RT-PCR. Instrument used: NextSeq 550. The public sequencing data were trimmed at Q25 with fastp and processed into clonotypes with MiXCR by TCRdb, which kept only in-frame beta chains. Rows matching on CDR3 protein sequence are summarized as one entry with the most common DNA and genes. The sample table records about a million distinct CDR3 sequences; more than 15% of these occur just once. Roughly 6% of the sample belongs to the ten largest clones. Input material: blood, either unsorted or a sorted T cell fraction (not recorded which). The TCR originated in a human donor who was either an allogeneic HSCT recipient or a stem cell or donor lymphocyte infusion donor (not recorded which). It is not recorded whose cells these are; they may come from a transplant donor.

The CDR3 here reads CASSLTGPTGEQYF. The DNA reads TGTGCCAGCAGTTTGACAGGGCCTACGGGGGAGCAGTACTTC. Here the chain combines TRBV12-3 or TRBV12-4 and TRBJ2-7; 7 nucleotides in the junction match TRBD1. The CDR3 starts with the cysteine, ends with the phenylalanine, and has 14 residues. Kept here is only the CDR3 DNA, which spans 42 bases and is read in frame from base 1. Clipping removes 3 bases from V and 7 bases from J, with 9 as the unmatched junction base count.